This T cell receptor beta chain emerged from a study of blood T cells in healthy people across ages. Regarding the study as a whole: Estimated diversity across one million T cells was deemed an underestimate.

Together with a sample-barcoded 5' primer, a J-beta primer mix was included in a second PCR lasting 7 to 11 cycles. From the 5' RACE reads, TCRdb called clonotypes with MiXCR, one entry per CDR3 protein. In the table there are about 1.8 million distinct CDR3 sequences, about 50% of which are singletons. About this clonotype itself: What it binds is unknown.

Germline CDR1 is SGHTA and CDR2 is FQGNSA. The V segment lost 2 bases and the J segment 3 bases; nucleotides outside the gene matches: 10. CDR3 size: 18 residues. No fewer than 6 micrograms of total RNA were isolated from every sample. This chain connects TRBV7-2 to TRBJ2-1, with 10 bases aligning to TRBD2. The sequencing input was blood. This TCR was recovered from a woman aged 35 to 49 in good health. The CDR3 loop is CASSLKKASGGRYNEQFF. The DNA for the CDR3 is TGTGCCAGCAGCTTAAAAAAGGCTAGCGGGGGACGCTACAATGAGCAGTTCTTC.